These 12 T cell receptor beta chains came from one sample sequenced in a study of beta chain features in type 1 diabetes. Isolated RNA was reverse transcribed in full, so expressed TCRB transcripts were sequenced. Clones were read by immunoSEQ multiplex PCR, and TCRdb kept only the in-frame ones, dropping some. The profile shows 35,000 to 50,000 clones, 50% of them singletons. Sequences were obtained from stem cell memory CD4+ T cells from blood. The receptors come from a woman in her 30s in good health.

The J gene is TRBJ2-2, the V gene TRBV12-5; 7 bases are a match to TRBD2. Germline V gene sequence: CDR1 LGHNT, CDR2 FRNRAP. The CDR3 runs to 18 residues. Losses at the gene ends were 0 bases for V and 4 bases for J; bases not matched to a gene: 11. The DNA of the CDR3 is TGTGCTAGTGGTTTGGTACCGCTGGGGGGGAGAAGCACCGGGGAGCTGTTTTTT. Its translation is CASGLVPLGGRSTGELFF.

The gene calls are TRBV7-2 and TRBJ2-7; 9 bases match TRBD1. The germline gives CDR1 SGHTA, CDR2 FQGNSA. This CDR3 has 14 amino acids. The J segment lost 3 bases and the V segment lost 4 bases, leaving 4 bases of the junction unmatched. This CDR3 reads CASSYGQGFYEQYF. The CDR3 bases are TGTGCCAGCAGCTATGGACAGGGGTTCTACGAGCAGTACTTC. Full variable domain (missing parts from reference TRBV7-2 and TRBJ2-7): GAGVSQSPSNKVTEKGKDVELRCDPISGHTALYWYRQSLGQGLEFLIYFQGNSAPDKSGLPSDRFSAERTGGSVSTLTIQRTQQEDSAVYLCASSYGQGFYEQYFGPGTRLTVT.

Points on this clone: Germline and junction disagree at one end, which may indicate a read error. Other DNA sequences from this sample encode an identical CDR3 as well. The V and J genes are TRBV7-6 and TRBJ2-3, with a weak D call TRBD2 (6 bases). The CDR3 loop spans 14 amino acids. Germline V gene sequence: CDR1 SGHVS, CDR2 FNYEAQ. In DNA form, the CDR3 reads TGTGCTAGCACCGCGGGGCCCAGCACAGATACGCAGTATTTT. Translation: CASTAGPSTDTQYF.

This clone appeared a few times. The rearrangement joins TRBV28 to TRBJ1-5, with D possibly TRBD1 on 5 matching bases. The V end was cut by 6 bases, the J end by 6 bases, with 12 bases between. The germline CDR1 and CDR2 sequences are MDHEN and SYDVKM. The CDR3 spans 13 residues. The CDR3 protein is CASSVRGFQPQHF. DNA of the CDR3: TGTGCCAGCAGCGTTAGGGGATTTCAGCCCCAGCATTTT.

J is TRBJ2-3 and V is TRBV5-1, with D maybe TRBD2 (5 bases). The ends were cut back, 0 bases at V and 1 base at J, with 9 bases in the middle. The CDR3 runs to 15 residues. Looked up from germline, CDR1 is SGHRS and CDR2 is YFSETQ. Here the CDR3 reads CASSLGGLGTDTQYF. The CDR3 bases are TGCGCCAGCAGCTTGGGAGGGCTCGGCACAGATACGCAGTATTTT.

The V call is TRBV6-4, the J call TRBJ2-1; tentative D call: TRBD2 (6 bases). The CDR3 consists of 16 residues. The V gene lost 2 bases and the J gene lost 0 bases, with 11 bases spanning the gap. CDR1 and CDR2 (germline): MRHNA, SNTAGT. The CDR3 DNA reads TGTGCCAGCAGTGACATGGGGGGAAGCTCCTACAATGAGCAGTTCTTC. Translated: CASSDMGGSSYNEQFF.

V is TRBV7-2 and J is TRBJ2-1, with TRBD1 as a possible D gene (6 bases). CDR1 SGHTA and CDR2 FQGNSA come from the germline V gene. The CDR3 is 15 residues long. V gave up 5 bases and J gave up 4 bases, with 15 bases separating them. CDR3 amino acids: CASSLNRDSYNEQFF. The CDR3 DNA reads TGTGCCAGCAGCCTAAACAGGGATTCATACAATGAGCAGTTCTTC.

V usage is TRBV29-1 and J usage is TRBJ1-1, with a weak D call TRBD1 (6 bases). The CDR3 length is 13 residues. Trimming pared 1 base from V and 6 bases from J, leaving 12 bases between. CDR1 SQVTM and CDR2 ANQGSEA come from the germline V gene. The CDR3 DNA is TGCAGCGTTGAAGTGTCTCCAGGGGCTGAAGCTTTCTTT. It translates to CSVEVSPGAEAFF.

This clone came up a few times. This chain links TRBV19 with TRBJ1-5, with 7 bases that match TRBD1. CDR3 size: 16 residues. Germline V gene data show CDR1 as LNHDA and CDR2 as SQIVND (reference sequence). V was pared by 1 base and J by 7 bases, with 10 bases of the junction left unmatched. The CDR3 DNA sequence: TGTGCCAGTAGTATAGGGGGCCGACAGGGAATGCAGCCCCAGCATTTT. It codes for CASSIGGRQGMQPQHF. Complete variable domain (other parts from reference TRBV19 and TRBJ1-5): DGGITQSPKYLFRKEGQNVTLSCEQNLNHDAMYWYRQDPGQGLRLIYYSQIVNDFQKGDIAEGYSVSREKKESFPLTVTSAQKNPTAFYLCASSIGGRQGMQPQHFGDGTRLSIL.

This rearrangement joins TRBV7-2 to TRBJ2-2; 7 positions match TRBD1. V shed 5 bases and J 4 bases; nucleotides not matched to a gene: 4. This CDR3 is 14 amino acids long. Germline CDR1 and CDR2: SGHTA and FQGNSA. CDR3 in amino acids: CASSLQGVTGELFF. For the CDR3, the DNA is TGTGCCAGCAGCCTCCAGGGGGTCACCGGGGAGCTGTTTTTT.

The chain has TRBV11-1 and TRBJ2-7; D possibly corresponds to TRBD2 (6 bases). Trimming took 3 bases from V and 5 from J, leaving 11 bases between them. The CDR3 consists of 13 residues. Germline V gene sequence: CDR1 SGHAT, CDR2 FQDESV (reference sequence). In nucleotides, the CDR3 is TGTGCCAGCAGCTTCAGTGGGGGGAACGAGCAGTACTTC. This gives the protein CASSFSGGNEQYF.

The CDR3 DNA reads TGTGCCAGCAGCTTGGATAGGGGGAGCACAGATACGCAGTATTTT. This sequence encodes CASSLDRGSTDTQYF. The chain is built from TRBV5-4 and TRBJ2-3, with D perhaps matching TRBD1 (6 bases). Germline V lookup: CDR1 SGHNT, CDR2 YYREEE (reference sequence). This CDR3 contains 15 residues. V gave up 0 bases and J gave up 0 bases, with 8 bases separating them.